This passage covers 32 T cell receptor beta chains from one sample sequenced in a study of identical twins. TCRdb called the 5' RACE reads again in MiXCR, with one record for every CDR3 protein. Here the sample spans 200,000 to 300,000 distinct CDR3 sequences, roughly a tenth being singletons. Material for sequencing was memory T cells sorted from blood. Receptor source: a man between 45 and 60 years old in good health.

This clonotype was observed a handful of times. The chain joins TRBV14 to TRBJ1-3, with a tentative D call TRBD1 (5 bases). CDR3 size: 17 residues. V dropped 5 bases and J dropped 0 bases, with 17 bases sitting between them. The germline V gene encodes CDR1 SGHDN and CDR2 FVKESK. CDR3 sequence (DNA): TGTGCCAGCAGCTTGCAGGCGGGACGTCACTCTGGAAACACCATATATTTT. Protein sequence: CASSLQAGRHSGNTIYF.

The chain joins TRBV20-1 to TRBJ1-2, with D possibly TRBD1 on 6 matching bases. The CDR3 spans 14 residues. Germline V CDR1 and CDR2: DFQATT, SNEGSKA (reference sequence). The V end lost 0 bases, the J end lost 4 bases, and 12 bases lay between the germline ends. The CDR3: CSAREGTLAYGYTF. Here the CDR3 DNA reads TGCAGTGCTAGAGAAGGGACACTCGCCTATGGCTACACCTTC.

This clonotype appeared once. The V call is TRBV7-3, the J call TRBJ2-7; TRBD2 agrees at 8 bases. J lost 4 bases, V lost 5 bases, and 10 bases had no gene match. The CDR3 loop spans 15 amino acids. CDR1 is SGHTA, CDR2 FQGTGA, per germline. CDR3 in amino acids: CASSPGGTGGYEQYF. The CDR3, as DNA: TGTGCCAGCAGCCCCGGGGGTACGGGGGGGTACGAGCAGTACTTC. Full variable domain (rest looked up from reference TRBV7-3 and TRBJ2-7): GAGVSQTPSNKVTEKGKYVELRCDPISGHTALYWYRQSLGQGPEFLIYFQGTGAADDSGLPNDRFFAVRPEGSVSTLKIQRTERGDSAVYLCASSPGGTGGYEQYFGPGTRLTVT.

This clonotype has a handful of counts. The rearrangement links TRBV11-1 to TRBJ2-1; 8 bases align to TRBD2. Germline lookup yields CDR1 SGHAT and CDR2 FQDESV (reference sequence). There are 18 residues in the CDR3. Losses at the gene ends were 5 bases for V and 4 bases for J; bases not matched to a gene: 16. The CDR3 sequence: CASSHRGSGSLMYNEQFF. The CDR3 nucleotides are TGTGCCAGCAGCCACCGAGGCAGCGGGAGCCTGATGTACAATGAGCAGTTCTTC.

This clonotype has ten or more counts. This sequence joins TRBV12-3 or TRBV12-4 and TRBJ2-7; D unclear. This CDR3 region has 15 residues. V was shortened by 4 bases and J by 1 base, with 14 bases between the two germline ends. The CDR3 loop is CASSSRPPGSYEQYF. DNA for the CDR3: TGTGCCAGCAGTTCGAGACCCCCTGGGTCCTACGAGCAGTACTTC.

This rearrangement joins TRBV7-3 to TRBJ2-1; D is undetermined. V shed 1 base and J shed 7 bases, with 5 bases lying between them. The CDR3 is 12 residues long. In germline, CDR1 is SGHTA, CDR2 FQGTGA. The CDR3 nucleotides read TGTGCCAGCAGCTTAAATACGAATGAGCAGTTCTTC. Translated, it gives CASSLNTNEQFF.

This clonotype was seen a handful of times. The rearrangement joins TRBV7-3 to TRBJ2-2; D is possibly TRBD2 (5 bases). The CDR3 loop spans 13 amino acids. V shed 7 bases and J shed 0 bases, with 6 bases lying between them. Germline CDR1 is SGHTA and CDR2 is FQGTGA. CDR3 sequence reads: CASTGTNTGELFF. The CDR3 nucleotides are TGTGCCAGCACCGGGACGAACACCGGGGAGCTGTTTTTT.

The chain employs TRBV6-1 and TRBJ2-3, with D perhaps matching TRBD1 (5 bases). The CDR3 is 16 amino acids. V was trimmed by 2 bases and J by 0 bases, leaving 12 bases between them. Germline CDR1 and CDR2: MNHNS and SASEGT. DNA for the CDR3: TGTGCCAGCAGTGAATGGGGCAGACCTAGCACAGATACGCAGTATTTT. Encoded protein: CASSEWGRPSTDTQYF.

This clonotype was observed many times. The rearrangement joins TRBV7-2 to TRBJ2-3; 12 bases align to TRBD2. The CDR3 length is 14 residues. V shed 7 bases, J shed 6 bases, and the junction held 5 bases outside the gene matches. The V gene's germline CDR1 is SGHTA and CDR2 FQGNSA. The DNA of the CDR3 is TGTGCCAGCAAACTAGCGGGAGGTAGTGATACGCAGTATTTT. This translates into CASKLAGGSDTQYF.

This clonotype was counted between two and nine times. The chain carries TRBV7-6 and TRBJ2-7, with a weak D call TRBD2 (5 bases). The CDR3 covers 13 residues. V was cut by 5 bases and J by 4 bases, with 12 bases left in between. Germline V CDR1 and CDR2: SGHVS, FNYEAQ. For the CDR3, the DNA is TGTGCCAGCAGCGCCAAACCGGGGTACGAGCAGTACTTC. It is translated as CASSAKPGYEQYF.

This clonotype has only a few counts. The genes are TRBV10-1 and TRBJ2-1, with 8 bases aligning to TRBD2. V dropped 0 bases and J dropped 2; count of bases not matched to a gene: 3. Germline CDR1 and CDR2: WNHNN and SYGVQD (reference sequence). The CDR3 sequence is 16 residues long. The CDR3 here is CASSESSGVAYNEQFF. Here the CDR3 DNA reads TGCGCCAGCAGTGAGTCTAGCGGGGTTGCCTACAATGAGCAGTTCTTC.

The J gene is TRBJ2-3, the V gene TRBV7-6, with 10 nucleotides matching TRBD2. The ends lost 1 base at V and 5 bases at J; junction bases unmatched: 6. The germline gives CDR1 SGHVS, CDR2 FNYEAQ. The CDR3 consists of 16 residues. CDR3 DNA: TGTGCCAGCAGCTTAGGAGCGGGGGGGTCCCAAGATACGCAGTATTTT. Its protein is CASSLGAGGSQDTQYF.

Many counts were recorded for this clonotype. The chain uses TRBV7-2 and TRBJ2-1, with 8 bases lining up with TRBD2. The CDR3 sequence is 14 residues long. The V and J ends lost 6 bases and 4 bases, in that order; junction bases with no gene match: 5. The germline V gene has CDR1 SGHTA and CDR2 FQGNSA. The CDR3 loop reads CASSPASGYNEQFF. The CDR3 DNA sequence: TGTGCCAGCAGTCCCGCTAGCGGGTACAATGAGCAGTTCTTC. The whole variable domain, filled in from reference TRBV7-2 and TRBJ2-1, reads GAGVSQSPSNKVTEKGKDVELRCDPISGHTALYWYRQSLGQGLEFLIYFQGNSAPDKSGLPSDRFSAERTGGSVSTLTIQRTQQEDSAVYLCASSPASGYNEQFFGPGTRLTVL.

J is TRBJ2-7 and V is TRBV3-1; TRBD1 agrees at 10 bases. The J segment lost 10 bases and the V segment lost 0 bases, leaving 6 bases of the junction unmatched. This CDR3 contains 14 residues. Germline V gene sequence: CDR1 LGHDT, CDR2 YNNKEL (reference sequence). The CDR3 nucleotides read TGTGCCAGCAGCCAAGAGGGACAGGGGCCCCGTCAGTACTTC. Translating it yields CASSQEGQGPRQYF.

The chain joins TRBV20-1 to TRBJ1-5; D is unresolved. The CDR3 has 12 residues. Trimming stripped 4 bases from V and 3 bases from J, with 7 bases between. Germline CDR1 and CDR2: DFQATT and SNEGSKA (reference sequence). CDR3 protein: CSAKQPNQPQHF. DNA for the CDR3: TGCAGTGCTAAACAACCCAATCAGCCCCAGCATTTT.

This clonotype was counted ten times or more. The genes are TRBV3-1 and TRBJ2-1; D gene unclear. The CDR3 runs to 12 residues. Trimming took off 1 base at V and 12 bases at J, with 10 bases between the two ends. Germline CDR1 is LGHDT and CDR2 is YNNKEL (reference sequence). CDR3 bases: TGTGCCAGCAGCCAAGCAAACATGGGGCAGTTCTTC. Translated: CASSQANMGQFF.

This rearrangement joins TRBV20-1 to TRBJ1-1, with a weak D call TRBD1 (5 bases). Germline CDR1 is DFQATT and CDR2 is SNEGSKA (reference sequence). Deletions cut 1 base from V and 8 bases from J, with 11 bases between. The CDR3 is made up of 12 amino acids. For the CDR3, the DNA is TGCAGTGCTAGAGCGACAGCCCGGGAAGCTTTCTTT. This gives the protein CSARATAREAFF.

This clonotype was found many times. The rearrangement links TRBV28 to TRBJ1-2, with D uncertain. Germline lookup yields CDR1 MDHEN and CDR2 SYDVKM. The V and J ends lost 4 bases and 4 bases respectively, with 7 bases between them. The CDR3 is made up of 12 amino acids. The CDR3 spells CASSWYPYGYTF. As DNA, the CDR3 is TGTGCCAGCAGTTGGTACCCCTATGGCTACACCTTC.

In its sample, this clonotype was seen a few times. The chain employs TRBV30 and TRBJ1-2; possible D gene TRBD1, 5 bases. The CDR3 runs 13 residues. V was clipped by 4 bases and J by 9 bases, with 18 bases between them. Germline values: CDR1 GTSNPN, CDR2 SVGIG (reference sequence). Here the CDR3 reads CAWKNRQAGSYTF. CDR3 bases: TGTGCCTGGAAGAACAGGCAGGCCGGCAGCTACACCTTC.

This clonotype was observed a handful of times. The V call is TRBV5-1, the J call TRBJ1-5; 10 bases line up with TRBD1. CDR1 is SGHRS and CDR2 is YFSETQ in the germline V gene. This CDR3 contains 16 residues. The trim removed 3 bases at V and 1 base at J, leaving 4 bases unmatched. The CDR3 coding sequence is TGCGCCAGCAGCTGGGGGACAGGGGCGAGCAATCAGCCCCAGCATTTT. Its protein is CASSWGTGASNQPQHF.

This clonotype was counted at least ten times. The chain combines TRBV4-3 with TRBJ2-2; D uncertain. Trimming pared 4 bases from V and 0 bases from J, leaving 12 bases between. CDR1 is LGHNA and CDR2 is YSLEER in the germline V gene. CDR3 length: 16 residues. The CDR3 DNA sequence: TGCGCCAGCAGCCCACTTGGAATCTCGAACACCGGGGAGCTGTTTTTT. It is translated as CASSPLGISNTGELFF.

The CDR3 spells CASSRGAVGQTQYF. The CDR3 region has the DNA TGTGCCAGCAGCCGAGGCGCGGTCGGTCAGACCCAGTACTTC. The rearrangement joins TRBV7-2 to TRBJ2-5; no clear D. V lost 5 bases and J lost 6, with 16 bases in between. CDR3 size: 14 residues. CDR1 and CDR2 from the germline V gene are SGHTA and FQGNSA.

The rearrangement uses TRBV19 and TRBJ2-1, with no clear D. In germline, CDR1 is LNHDA, CDR2 SQIVND (reference sequence). Trimming left V 1 base short and J 1 base short, with 11 bases between. This CDR3 region has 16 residues. The CDR3 nucleotides are TGTGCCAGTAGTATAGTGGCCAGCGCGTCCTACAATGAGCAGTTCTTC. Protein: CASSIVASASYNEQFF.

The gene calls are TRBV20-1 and TRBJ2-3, with a possible D match to TRBD2 (7 bases). Germline CDR1 reads DFQATT; CDR2 reads SNEGSKA (reference sequence). This CDR3 is built from 12 residues. V was clipped by 5 bases and J by 3 bases, with 9 bases between them. CDR3 protein: CSAGRGTDTQYF. In nucleotides, the CDR3 is TGCAGTGCTGGGAGGGGGACAGATACGCAGTATTTT.

V and J are TRBV20-1 and TRBJ2-3, with 7 bases lining up with TRBD2. The CDR3 loop spans 15 amino acids. V lost 3 bases and J lost 1; bases outside the gene matches: 7. In germline, CDR1 is DFQATT, CDR2 SNEGSKA (reference sequence). CDR3 bases: TGCAGTGCTAGGGCGGGAGCCCCTGGCACAGATACGCAGTATTTT. This codes for CSARAGAPGTDTQYF.

Ten or more counts support this clonotype. The rearrangement joins TRBV6-2 or TRBV6-3 to TRBJ1-1; D is possibly TRBD1 (5 bases). V lost 6 bases, J lost 2 bases, and 10 bases lay in between. Per the germline V gene, CDR1 is MNHEY and CDR2 is SVGEGT. The length of the CDR3 is 13 residues. The CDR3 here is CASRQQANTEAFF. The CDR3 DNA sequence: TGTGCCAGCAGACAACAGGCAAACACTGAAGCTTTCTTT.

This clonotype was recorded at least ten times. The rearrangement uses TRBV25-1 and TRBJ1-5, with unresolved D. CDR1 is MGHDK and CDR2 is SYGVNS in the germline V gene. Trimming took 6 bases from V and 6 from J, leaving 9 bases between them. The CDR3 is 12 amino acids. The CDR3 coding sequence is TGTGCCAGCAGCACGGCAGGTCAGCCCCAGCATTTT. It translates to CASSTAGQPQHF.

This clonotype came up many times. The chain has TRBV6-1 and TRBJ2-7; D uncertain. The V end lost 6 bases, the J end lost 0 bases, and 12 bases lay between the germline ends. The V gene's germline CDR1 is MNHNS and CDR2 SASEGT. The CDR3 contains 14 residues. The CDR3 region is CASSPTPGSYEQYF. The CDR3 coding sequence is TGTGCCAGCAGCCCTACTCCAGGCTCCTACGAGCAGTACTTC.

This clonotype was observed at least ten times. The chain employs TRBV20-1 and TRBJ2-5, with D tentatively TRBD1 or TRBD2 (5 bases each). Between the trimmed V and J ends, which lost 4 bases and 5 bases, there was a span of 17 bases. There are 14 residues in the CDR3. CDR1 DFQATT and CDR2 SNEGSKA come from the germline V gene (reference sequence). The CDR3 DNA reads TGCAGTGCTATCCGACGGGGCCAGGGTGAGACCCAGTACTTC. Amino acids: CSAIRRGQGETQYF.

This clonotype was seen repeatedly, ten times or more. The chain employs TRBV7-2 and TRBJ1-6, with D uncertain. CDR3 size: 16 residues. Between the trimmed V and J ends, which lost 1 base and 0 bases, there was a span of 7 bases. The germline CDR1 and CDR2 sequences are SGHTA and FQGNSA. The CDR3 loop is CASSLESSSYNSPLHF. For the CDR3, the DNA is TGTGCCAGCAGCTTAGAGTCAAGCTCCTATAATTCACCCCTCCACTTT.

Only a few counts were recorded for this clonotype. V is TRBV28 and J is TRBJ2-7; D not certain. This CDR3 is built from 14 residues. Trimming pared 1 base from V and 4 bases from J, leaving 11 bases between. Germline V gene lookup returns CDR1 MDHEN and CDR2 SYDVKM. The CDR3, as DNA: TGTGCCAGCAGTTTATTGGGCCCGGAGTACGAGCAGTACTTC. This gives the protein CASSLLGPEYEQYF.

The table lists this clonotype with a few counts. The chain carries TRBV6-1 and TRBJ1-5, with a tentative D call TRBD1 (6 bases). Germline assignment: CDR1 MNHNS and CDR2 SASEGT. The CDR3 sequence is 14 residues long. Trimming took 5 bases from V and 7 from J, leaving 15 bases between them. DNA of the CDR3: TGTGCCAGCAGTCTTAACAGGGTGGGGCAGCCCCAGCATTTT. It specifies CASSLNRVGQPQHF.